The 3 T cell receptor beta chains reported below all come from one sample, sequenced in a study of blood T cell repertoires in COVID-19. Some clones are missing from TCRdb's copy, which holds only in-frame ones; the method was immunoSEQ multiplex PCR. The repertoire consists of some 400,000 clones, with roughly 86% occurring once and the leading ten covering more than 1%. The sequenced sample was peripheral blood. These receptors came from a human donor with acute or convalescent COVID-19. The donor label of this sample is uncertain.

The chain combines TRBV3-1 (or the pseudogene TRBV3-2) with TRBJ1-2; weak D call: TRBD1 (5 bases). With 1 base removed from V and 8 bases from J, the gap between germline ends came to 11 bases. This CDR3 region has 13 residues. CDR1 LGHDT and CDR2 YNNKEL come from the germline V gene (reference sequence). CDR3 DNA: TGTGCCAGCAGCCAAGGGGGCCGGAGAGGCTACACCTTC. Amino acid sequence: CASSQGGRRGYTF.

This chain's CDR3 is CASRDRVDSPLHF. DNA for the CDR3: TGTGCCAGCAGAGACAGGGTTGATTCACCCCTCCACTTT. This chain links TRBV6-5 with TRBJ1-6; 7 nucleotides agree with TRBD1. The CDR3 has 13 residues. V was clipped by 6 bases and J by 8 bases; unmatched bases: 4. Germline-derived CDR1 and CDR2 are MNHEY and SVGAGI.

V is TRBV4-1 and J is TRBJ1-1; 7 positions match TRBD1. Germline V lookup: CDR1 MGHRA, CDR2 YSYEKL. The CDR3 spans 15 residues. Losses at the gene ends were 4 bases for V and 4 bases for J; bases not matched to a gene: 9. CDR3 sequence (DNA): TGCGCCAGCAGCCCCGGGGACAGAATTTCCACTGAAGCTTTCTTT. This codes for CASSPGDRISTEAFF.